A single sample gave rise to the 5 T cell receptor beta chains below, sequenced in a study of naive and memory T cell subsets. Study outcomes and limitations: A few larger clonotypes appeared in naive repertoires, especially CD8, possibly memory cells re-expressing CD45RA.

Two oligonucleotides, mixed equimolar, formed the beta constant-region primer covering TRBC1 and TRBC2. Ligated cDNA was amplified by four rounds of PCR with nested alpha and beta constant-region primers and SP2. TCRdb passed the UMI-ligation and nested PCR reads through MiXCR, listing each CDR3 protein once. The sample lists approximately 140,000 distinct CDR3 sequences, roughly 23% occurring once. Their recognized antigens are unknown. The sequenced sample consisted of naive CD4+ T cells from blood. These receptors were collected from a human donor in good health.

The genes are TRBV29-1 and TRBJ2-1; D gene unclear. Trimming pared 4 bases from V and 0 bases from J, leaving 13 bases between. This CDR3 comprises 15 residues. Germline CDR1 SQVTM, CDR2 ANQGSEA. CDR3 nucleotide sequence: TGCAGCGTTGGGATTGTGGGAAGCTCCTACAATGAGCAGTTCTTC. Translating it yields CSVGIVGSSYNEQFF.

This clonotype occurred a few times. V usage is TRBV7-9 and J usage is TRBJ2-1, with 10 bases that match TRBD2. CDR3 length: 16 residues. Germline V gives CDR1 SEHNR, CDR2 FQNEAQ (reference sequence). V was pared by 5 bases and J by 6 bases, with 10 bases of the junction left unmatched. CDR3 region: CASSLGSGRAINEQFF. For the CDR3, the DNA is TGTGCCAGCAGCCTGGGGAGCGGGAGGGCCATCAATGAGCAGTTCTTC.

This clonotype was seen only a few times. CDR3 protein: CASSLSGAGYEQYF. In DNA, the CDR3 is TGCGCCAGCAGCTTGAGCGGGGCTGGCTACGAGCAGTACTTC. V is TRBV5-1 and J is TRBJ2-7; 7 bases map to TRBD2. V was clipped by 1 base and J by 3 bases; unmatched bases: 4. CDR3 length: 14 residues. The germline gives CDR1 SGHRS, CDR2 YFSETQ. Using reference TRBV5-1 and TRBJ2-7 for the parts outside the CDR3, the full variable domain is KAGVTQTPRYLIKTRGQQVTLSCSPISGHRSVSWYQQTPGQGLQFLFEYFSETQRNKGNFPGRFSGRQFSNSRSEMNVSTLELGDSALYLCASSLSGAGYEQYFGPGTRLTVT.

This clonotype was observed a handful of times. The CDR3 reads CASTFLAGGRNEQFF. DNA of the CDR3: TGTGCCAGCACCTTTCTAGCGGGAGGGCGAAATGAGCAGTTCTTC. The rearrangement uses TRBV2 and TRBJ2-1; 12 bases are a match to TRBD2. This CDR3 spans 15 amino acids. Trimming took 7 bases from V and 7 from J; bases not matched to a gene: 8. Germline V gene lookup returns CDR1 SNHLY and CDR2 FYNNEI. Full variable domain (missing parts from reference TRBV2 and TRBJ2-1): EPEVTQTPSHQVTQMGQEVILRCVPISNHLYFYWYRQILGQKVEFLVSFYNNEISEKSEIFDDQFSVERPDGSNFTLKIRSTKLEDSAMYFCASTFLAGGRNEQFFGPGTRLTVL.

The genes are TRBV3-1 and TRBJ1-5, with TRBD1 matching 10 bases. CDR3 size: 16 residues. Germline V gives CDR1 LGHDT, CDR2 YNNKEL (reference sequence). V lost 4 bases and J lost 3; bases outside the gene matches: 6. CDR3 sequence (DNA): TGTGCCAGCAGCCGGGGACAGGGGTTGGACAATCAGCCCCAGCATTTT. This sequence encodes CASSRGQGLDNQPQHF.